What follows are 3 T cell receptor beta chains derived from one specimen sequenced in a study of OX40 agonist ivuxolimab in advanced cancers. Receptor amplification or capture employed the immunoSEQ multiplex PCR assay. The source is immuneACCESS, and TCRdb retained only in-frame sequences with V and J called. Part of the clones is not carried over; for the studies checked, unresolved V genes explain less than half of this, and the remainder is unexplained. The sample profile shows more than 10,000 clones; around 70% of them were found once. The top ten constitute approximately 40% of the sample. The sequencing here drew on CD4+ or CD8+ T cells sorted from blood, taken in a trial of the OX40 agonist ivuxolimab. The receptors derive from an adult with an advanced solid tumor such as melanoma, head and neck, liver or kidney cancer.

The rearrangement uses TRBV7-6 and TRBJ2-7, with unresolved D. Trimming took 3 bases from V and 0 from J, leaving 9 bases between them. The CDR3 covers 14 residues. Germline values: CDR1 SGHVS, CDR2 FNYEAQ. The CDR3: CASSFRPDSYEQYF. CDR3 DNA sequence: TGTGCCAGCAGCTTCCGTCCTGACTCCTACGAGCAGTACTTC.

The rearrangement links TRBV9 to TRBJ2-7; no clear D gene. The CDR3 is 16 residues long. Deletions cut 4 bases from V and 1 base from J, with 18 bases between. Germline CDR1 reads SGDLS; CDR2 reads YYNGEE. The CDR3, as DNA: TGTGCCAGCAGCCCTCTAGGGCCCCCTACGTCCTACGAGCAGTACTTC. It translates to CASSPLGPPTSYEQYF.

The rearrangement links TRBV11-2 to TRBJ1-4; unclear D gene. V lost 5 bases to trimming and J lost 2 bases, with 9 bases between them. There are 14 residues in the CDR3. Germline CDR1 SGHAT, CDR2 FQNNGV. The CDR3 DNA reads as TGTGCCAGCAGCCCCGGTGAGACTAATGAAAAACTGTTTTTT. This encodes CASSPGETNEKLFF. The complete variable domain, with remaining parts taken from reference TRBV11-2 and TRBJ1-4, reads EAGVAQSPRYKIIEKRQSVAFWCNPISGHATLYWYQQILGQGPKLLIQFQNNGVVDDSQLPKDRFSAERLKGVDSTLKIQPAKLEDSAVYLCASSPGETNEKLFFGSGTQLSVL.